The T cell receptor (beta chain) described here comes from a study of post-analysis software for immune sequencing data. Study as a whole: Patients with relapsing-remitting, secondary progressive and progressive-relapsing multiple sclerosis courses were all represented.

Study-wide findings and caveats: There were five TRBV segments more frequent in patients than controls, and TRBV5-6, TRBV5-1 and TRBV20-1 were among them. F measure showed strong co-clustering of same-batch samples. For normalized Chao1 diversity, multiple sclerosis patients scored significantly lower than controls did.

V shed 4 bases, J shed 6 bases, and the junction held 6 bases outside the gene matches. The length of the CDR3 is 14 residues. The germline V gene encodes CDR1 SGHTS and CDR2 YDEGEE. As to this clonotype: Its antigen is not known.

cDNA libraries for TCR beta contained unique molecular identifiers. Each batch of about 0.95 to 11 million T cells produced 500,000 to 600,000 cDNA molecules. Via MiXCR, TCRdb re-called the PCR reads, giving one row per CDR3 protein. The table includes 380,000 or so distinct CDR3 sequences, 30% to 45% detected once. The chain links TRBV5-8 to TRBJ2-4; 8 positions match TRBD1. The sample was blood. This TCR derives from a girl between 5 and 17 years old with multiple sclerosis. CDR3 nucleotide sequence: TGTGCCAGCAGCCCCCAGGGGGCGAGAAACATTCAGTACTTC. Translation: CASSPQGARNIQYF.